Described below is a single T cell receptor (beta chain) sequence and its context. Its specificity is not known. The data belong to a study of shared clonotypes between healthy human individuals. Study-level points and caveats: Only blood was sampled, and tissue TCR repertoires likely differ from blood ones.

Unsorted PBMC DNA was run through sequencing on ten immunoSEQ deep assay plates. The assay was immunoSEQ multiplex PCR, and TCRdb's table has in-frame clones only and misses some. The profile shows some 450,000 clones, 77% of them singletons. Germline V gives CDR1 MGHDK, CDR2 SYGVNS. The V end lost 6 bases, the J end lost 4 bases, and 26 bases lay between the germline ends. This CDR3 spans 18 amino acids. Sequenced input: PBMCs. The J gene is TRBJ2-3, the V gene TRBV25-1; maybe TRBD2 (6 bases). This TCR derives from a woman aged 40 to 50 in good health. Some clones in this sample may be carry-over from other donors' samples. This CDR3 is CASSAIVGREANPDTQYF. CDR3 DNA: TGTGCCAGCAGCGCGATTGTTGGGCGGGAAGCTAACCCAGATACGCAGTATTTT.